This T cell receptor (beta chain) was profiled in a study of T cell responses to AZD1222 COVID-19 vaccine. Germline V gives CDR1 SGDLS, CDR2 YYNGEE. V was pared by 0 bases and J by 4 bases, with 13 bases between. This CDR3 is built from 15 residues. Assay: immunoSEQ multiplex PCR; the TCRdb copy retains only in-frame clones and omits some. The data contain 170,000 or so clones, around 90% of them singletons. The TCR originated in an adult in good health. The sequencing used peripheral blood, collected on day 0 of AZD1222 vaccination. This chain connects TRBV9 to TRBJ1-2; a possible D gene is TRBD1 (6 bases). CDR3 sequence: CASSVAPDSFYGYTF. DNA for the CDR3: TGTGCCAGCAGCGTAGCCCCGGACAGCTTCTATGGCTACACCTTC.